What follows is one T cell receptor beta chain and its context. The data originate from a study of blood T cell repertoires in COVID-19. In the authors' methods: Reference gene primers were amplified, and this amplification served to estimate nucleated cell counts. The protocol was immunoSEQ multiplex PCR, while the TCRdb copy is restricted to in-frame clones and leaves out a portion. The D gene and trimming were derived from the DNA, and the V and J assignments and clone size from that table. The table has approximately 290,000 clones, about 85% seen once. V lost 6 bases to trimming and J lost 7 bases; unmatched junction nucleotides: 11. The CDR3 loop spans 15 amino acids. Looked up from germline, CDR1 is LNHDA and CDR2 is SQIVND (reference sequence).

The V call is TRBV19, the J call TRBJ2-2; 7 positions agree with TRBD1. The source material was peripheral blood. The sequence was collected from a human donor with COVID-19, enrolled during active disease. The donor label of this sample is uncertain. The CDR3 DNA reads TGTGCCAGTAGCCCCCGACAGGGATGGAGCGGGGAGCTGTTTTTT. The encoded protein is CASSPRQGWSGELFF.